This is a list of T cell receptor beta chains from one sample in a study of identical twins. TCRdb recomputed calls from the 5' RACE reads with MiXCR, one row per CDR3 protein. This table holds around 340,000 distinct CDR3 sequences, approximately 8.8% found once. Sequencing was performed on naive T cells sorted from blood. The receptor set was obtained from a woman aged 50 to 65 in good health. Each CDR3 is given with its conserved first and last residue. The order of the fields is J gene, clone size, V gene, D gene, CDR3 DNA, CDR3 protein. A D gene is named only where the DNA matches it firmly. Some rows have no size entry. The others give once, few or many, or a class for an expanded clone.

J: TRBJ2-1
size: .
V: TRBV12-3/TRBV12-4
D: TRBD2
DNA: TGTGCCAGCAGTTTTGGCGCGGGAGGTATTTACAATGGGCAGTTCTTC
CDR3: CASSFGAGGIYNGQFF

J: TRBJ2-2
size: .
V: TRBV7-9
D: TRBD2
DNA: TGTGCCAGCAGCTTAGGTCCCGAGCGGGAGGACACCGGGGAGCTGTTTTTT
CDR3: CASSLGPEREDTGELFF

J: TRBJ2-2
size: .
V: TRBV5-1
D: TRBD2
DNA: TGCGCCTCCGCTGCGACTAGCGGGAGCCTAAACACCGGGGAGCTGTTTTTT
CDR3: CASAATSGSLNTGELFF

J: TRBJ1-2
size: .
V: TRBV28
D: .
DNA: TGTGCCAGCATCAGCTCAGGGGCTGGCTACACCTTC
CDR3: CASISSGAGYTF

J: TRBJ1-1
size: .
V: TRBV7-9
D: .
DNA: TGTGCCAGCAGCTTAGCGCTCCAGGTGGGCGATGAAGCTTTCTTT
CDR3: CASSLALQVGDEAFF

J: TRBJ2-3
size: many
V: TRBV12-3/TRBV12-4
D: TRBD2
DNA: TGTGCCAGCAGTCCCTGGGGACTAGGAGGGGCAGATACGCAGTATTTT
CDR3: CASSPWGLGGADTQYF

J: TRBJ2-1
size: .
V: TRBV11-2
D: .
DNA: TGTGCCAGCAGCTCCGTCACCCTTGAGCAGTTCTTC
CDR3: CASSSVTLEQFF

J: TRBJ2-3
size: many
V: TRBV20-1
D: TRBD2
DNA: TGCAGTGCTGATTCCGGGGGGAGGGCAGATACGCAGTATTTT
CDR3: CSADSGGRADTQYF

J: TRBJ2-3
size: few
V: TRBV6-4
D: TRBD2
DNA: TGTGCCAGCAGCATCACTAGCGGGAGCACAGATACGCAGTATTTT
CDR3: CASSITSGSTDTQYF

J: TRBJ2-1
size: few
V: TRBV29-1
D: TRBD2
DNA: TGCAGCGGGGGACAGAGGACTAGCGGGAGTGAGCAGTTCTTC
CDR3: CSGGQRTSGSEQFF

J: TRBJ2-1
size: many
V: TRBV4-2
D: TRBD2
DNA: TGTGCCAGCAGCCAAGAAACTAGCGGGAGCAATGAGCAGTTCTTC
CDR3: CASSQETSGSNEQFF

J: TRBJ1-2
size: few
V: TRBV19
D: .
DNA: TGTGCCAGTAGTATAGATCGGACGAGGCGGTATGGCTACACCTTC
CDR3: CASSIDRTRRYGYTF

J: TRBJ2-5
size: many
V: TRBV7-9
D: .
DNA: TGTGCCAGCAGCTGGGGCTCCCAAGAGACCCAGTACTTC
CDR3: CASSWGSQETQYF

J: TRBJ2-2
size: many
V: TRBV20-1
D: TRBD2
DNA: TGCAGTGCTAGAGACGAGCGGGAGTGGACCGGGGAGCTGTTTTTT
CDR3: CSARDEREWTGELFF

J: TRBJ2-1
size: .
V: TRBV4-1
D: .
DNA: TGCGCCAGCAGCTTCCGACAGGATGAGCAGTTCTTC
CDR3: CASSFRQDEQFF

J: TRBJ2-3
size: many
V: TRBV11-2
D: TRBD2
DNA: TGTGCCAGCAGCTTAGCCCCGGGACTAGCGGGAGCAGATACGCAGTATTTT
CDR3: CASSLAPGLAGADTQYF

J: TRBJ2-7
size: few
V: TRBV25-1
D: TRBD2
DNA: TGTGCCAGCAGTTTGAGCGGGAGGCTCTCCTACGAGCAGTACTTC
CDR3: CASSLSGRLSYEQYF

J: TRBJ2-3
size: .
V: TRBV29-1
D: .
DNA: TGCAGCGTTGAAGTTTTGTCAGATACGCAGTATTTT
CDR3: CSVEVLSDTQYF

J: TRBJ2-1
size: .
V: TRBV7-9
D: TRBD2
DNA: TGTGCCAGCGGCATCTCTAGCGGGAGGGCAAGGGAGCAGTTCTTC
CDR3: CASGISSGRAREQFF

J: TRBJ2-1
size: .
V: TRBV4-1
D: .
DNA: TGCGCCAGCAGCCAAGTCGACAACTCCTACAATGAGCAGTTCTTC
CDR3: CASSQVDNSYNEQFF

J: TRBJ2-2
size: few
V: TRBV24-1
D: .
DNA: TGTGCCACCGGGGGTAGCGTTCAGGCCGGGGAGCTGTTTTTT
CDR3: CATGGSVQAGELFF

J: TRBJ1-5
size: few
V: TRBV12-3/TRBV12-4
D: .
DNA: TGTGCCAGCAGTTTAGACTGGGGTGATCAGCCCCAGCATTTT
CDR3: CASSLDWGDQPQHF

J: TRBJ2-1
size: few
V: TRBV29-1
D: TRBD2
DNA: TGCAGCGCCGCAGGCGGGAGAGGGAATGAGCAGTTCTTC
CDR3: CSAAGGRGNEQFF

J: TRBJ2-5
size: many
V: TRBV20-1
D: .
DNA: TGCAGTGCTAGACCGGAAGAGACCCAGTACTTC
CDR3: CSARPEETQYF

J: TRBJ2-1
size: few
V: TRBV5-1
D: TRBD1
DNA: TGCGCCAGCAGCTCGGGGGGACAGGGGGGCAATGAGCAGTTCTTC
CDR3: CASSSGGQGGNEQFF

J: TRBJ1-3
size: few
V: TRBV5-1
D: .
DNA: TGCGCCAGCAGCTTGGCCTACGGTAACTCTGGAAACACCATATATTTT
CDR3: CASSLAYGNSGNTIYF

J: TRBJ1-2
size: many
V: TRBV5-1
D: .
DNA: TGCGCCAGCAGCCTTACTGGGGCGAGTGGCTACACCTTC
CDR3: CASSLTGASGYTF